A selection of T cell receptor beta chains follows, all from one sample in a study of CD8 T cells in Susac syndrome. Using its own MiXCR run on the immunoSEQ multiplex PCR reads, TCRdb lists one record per CDR3 protein. The table records 180,000 or so distinct CDR3 sequences, less than 95% of them present only once. Sequenced input: CD4+ T cells from PBMCs. The origin of the receptors is a human donor in good health. The CDR3 runs from the conserved cysteine through the conserved F or W. A D gene is named only where the DNA matches it firmly. Only part of the rows carry a size: once, few, many, or a class if the clone is expanded.

V	J	D	size	CDR3	DNA
TRBV5-1	TRBJ2-1	.	once	CASSVSGLGPYNEQFF	TGCGCCAGCAGCGTTTCAGGCTTGGGACCTTACAATGAGCAGTTCTTC
TRBV20-1	TRBJ2-7	TRBD2	.	CSPTSRLAGGPKLYEQYF	TGCAGTCCCACCAGTAGGCTAGCGGGAGGGCCTAAACTCTACGAGCAGTACTTC
TRBV27	TRBJ2-3	.	.	CASSLWGGTDTQYF	TGTGCCAGCAGTTTATGGGGGGGCACAGATACGCAGTATTTT
TRBV15	TRBJ1-3	.	few	CATSRDTGNTIYF	TGTGCCACCAGCAGAGATACTGGAAACACCATATATTTT
TRBV6-2/TRBV6-3	TRBJ1-5	.	once	CASSSVHGSIGPQHF	TGTGCCAGCAGTTCCGTACATGGTTCTATTGGGCCCCAGCATTTT
TRBV6-5	TRBJ2-7	.	.	CASSYSKRASYEQYF	TGTGCCAGCAGTTACTCCAAGCGGGCCTCCTACGAGCAGTACTTC
TRBV30	TRBJ2-3	.	once	CASHQRDTQYF	TGTGCCAGCCATCAGAGAGATACGCAGTATTTT
TRBV7-2	TRBJ2-3	.	.	CASSLVSSTDTQYF	TGTGCCAGCAGCTTAGTCTCCAGCACAGATACGCAGTATTTT
TRBV30	TRBJ1-2	.	.	CAWIKWRPYGYTF	TGTGCCTGGATCAAGTGGAGGCCCTATGGCTACACCTTC
TRBV11-2	TRBJ2-3	TRBD2	.	CASSSTGTSGTDTQYF	TGTGCCAGCAGCTCGACCGGGACTAGCGGCACAGATACGCAGTATTTT
TRBV28	TRBJ1-1	.	.	CASSLGDSEAFF	TGTGCCAGCAGTTTAGGGGATTCTGAAGCTTTCTTT